What follows is one T cell receptor (beta chain) and its context. The source of the sample is a study of cytomegalovirus exposure and HLA in healthy donors. Trimming left V 0 bases short and J 4 bases short, with 7 bases between. The germline V gene encodes CDR1 SSHAT and CDR2 FNYEAQ (reference sequence). CDR3 size: 13 residues. Primers for the PCR totalled 60 Vbeta and 13 Jbeta. Repertoires were generated with immunoSEQ multiplex PCR, while TCRdb's copy carries only in-frame clones and drops some. The table lists 100,000 to 150,000 clones, about 72% of them singletons. The TCR originated in a female donor in good health and CMV-seronegative. The chain carries TRBV7-7 and TRBJ2-7; the D gene is possibly TRBD1 (6 bases). Sequencing input: PBMCs. As DNA, the CDR3 is TGTGCCAGCAGCTTAGCACAGGGTTACGAGCAGTACTTC. Its translation is CASSLAQGYEQYF.